The 29 T cell receptor beta chains given below trace back to one sample, sequenced in a study of blood T cell repertoires in COVID-19. Sequenced by immunoSEQ multiplex PCR; TCRdb stores in-frame clones only, minus some. Among 280,000 or so clones, 70% to 90% were seen once, and the ten largest hold roughly 2%. Sequencing was done on a sample of PBMCs or T cells enriched from blood (not recorded which). Receptors originate from a man aged 25 to 40 who had recovered from COVID-19.

The chain uses TRBV9 and TRBJ1-2, with D possibly being TRBD1 (6 bases). Trimming took off 5 bases at V and 0 bases at J, with 14 bases between the two ends. The CDR3 totals 15 residues. Looked up from germline, CDR1 is SGDLS and CDR2 is YYNGEE. CDR3 residues: CASSYREGANYGYTF. CDR3 DNA: TGTGCCAGCAGTTACAGGGAAGGAGCTAACTATGGCTACACCTTC.

The chain has TRBV5-1 and TRBJ2-6; no clear D. V lost 4 bases to trimming and J lost 0 bases, with 14 bases between them. The germline V gene has CDR1 SGHRS and CDR2 YFSETQ. The CDR3 spans 17 residues. CDR3 bases: TGCGCCAGCAGCCCGATCACTCAGGTCTCTGGGGCCAACGTCCTGACTTTC. Residues: CASSPITQVSGANVLTF.

With respect to this clone: Additional DNA sequences in this sample encode the identical CDR3. This chain uses TRBV5-1 with TRBJ1-2, with 9 nucleotides matching TRBD1. The CDR3 loop spans 13 amino acids. The V and J ends lost 4 bases and 4 bases, in that order; junction bases with no gene match: 2. CDR1 and CDR2 (germline): SGHRS, YFSETQ. The CDR3 nucleotides read TGCGCCAGCAGCGCGGGACAGGGCTATGGCTACACCTTC. It translates to CASSAGQGYGYTF. Full variable domain (rest looked up from reference TRBV5-1 and TRBJ1-2): KAGVTQTPRYLIKTRGQQVTLSCSPISGHRSVSWYQQTPGQGLQFLFEYFSETQRNKGNFPGRFSGRQFSNSRSEMNVSTLELGDSALYLCASSAGQGYGYTFGSGTRLTVV.

CDR3 loop: CASSVAYEQYF. CDR3 bases: TGTGCCAGCAGCGTAGCTTACGAGCAGTACTTC. The gene calls are TRBV11-2 and TRBJ2-7; D unclear. CDR1 is SGHAT, CDR2 FQNNGV, per germline. The CDR3 length is 11 residues. V lost 5 bases and J 4 bases, leaving 6 bases between the germline ends.

The chain links TRBV18 to TRBJ1-2; possible D gene TRBD1, 5 bases. CDR1 KGHSH and CDR2 LQKENI come from the germline V gene. Trimming took off 2 bases at V and 5 bases at J, with 15 bases between the two ends. The CDR3 totals 15 residues. As DNA, the CDR3 is TGTGCCAGCTCACCAGGGACTTTCGTAACATATGGCTACACCTTC. Translation: CASSPGTFVTYGYTF.

This sequence joins TRBV4-1 and TRBJ1-5; D gene ambiguous. CDR3 length: 16 residues. V dropped 3 bases and J dropped 2 bases, with 14 bases sitting between them. Looked up from germline, CDR1 is MGHRA and CDR2 is YSYEKL. In DNA, the CDR3 is TGCGCCAGCAGCCAGTCCCTTCCCCGGGGCAATCAGCCCCAGCATTTT. Its protein is CASSQSLPRGNQPQHF.

The chain employs TRBV5-1 and TRBJ2-3; perhaps TRBD1 as D (6 bases). With 4 bases removed from V and 0 bases from J, the gap between germline ends came to 15 bases. There are 16 residues in the CDR3. CDR1 SGHRS and CDR2 YFSETQ come from the germline V gene. In nucleotides, the CDR3 is TGCGCCAGCAGCCCTCCGGGACATTCTAGCACAGATACGCAGTATTTT. Residues: CASSPPGHSSTDTQYF.

The chain recombines TRBV13 with TRBJ2-1; 7 bases fit TRBD2. Trimming took 0 bases from V and 4 from J; bases not matched to a gene: 3. CDR1 is PRHDT, CDR2 FYEKMQ, per germline (reference sequence). This CDR3 spans 15 amino acids. CDR3 region: CASSLGGGKYNEQFF. The DNA for the CDR3 is TGTGCCAGCAGCTTAGGCGGGGGGAAGTACAATGAGCAGTTCTTC.

This clone was detected once. The chain uses TRBV2 and TRBJ1-2; D call uncertain. Germline lookup yields CDR1 SNHLY and CDR2 FYNNEI. The CDR3 extends over 12 amino acids. Trimming cost V 5 bases and J 0 bases, with 4 bases left between them. The CDR3: CASSRANYGYTF. CDR3 DNA sequence: TGTGCCAGCAGTCGCGCTAACTATGGCTACACCTTC.

The chain recombines TRBV7-6 with TRBJ2-5; weak D call: TRBD2 (5 bases). This CDR3 has 14 residues. The germline CDR1 and CDR2 sequences are SGHVS and FNYEAQ. V lost 2 bases and J 5 bases, leaving 12 bases between the germline ends. This CDR3 reads CASSLLSGLETQYF. In DNA, the CDR3 is TGTGCCAGCAGCTTATTATCGGGGTTGGAGACCCAGTACTTC.

This clone appeared a few times. This rearrangement joins TRBV4-2 to TRBJ2-3; TRBD2 aligns across 9 bases. The trim removed 1 base at V and 4 bases at J, leaving 6 bases unmatched. The CDR3 runs 16 residues. Germline CDR1 LGHNA, CDR2 YNFKEQ. The CDR3 DNA sequence: TGTGCCAGCAGCCAAGGGGGAGCGGGGGGCTCAGATACGCAGTATTTT. Its translation: CASSQGGAGGSDTQYF.

The sample holds a few counts of this clone. This sequence joins TRBV6-4 and TRBJ2-3; 9 positions match TRBD2. The germline CDR1 and CDR2 sequences are MRHNA and SNTAGT. This CDR3 has 16 amino acids. The J segment lost 1 base and the V segment lost 5 bases, leaving 7 bases of the junction unmatched. The DNA for the CDR3 is TGTGCCAGCAGTAGGAGCGGGGGGCGCCGCACAGATACGCAGTATTTT. Protein product: CASSRSGGRRTDTQYF.

The chain links TRBV2 to TRBJ1-2; D is ambiguous. CDR3 length equals 13 residues. The germline CDR1 and CDR2 sequences are SNHLY and FYNNEI. V lost 3 bases and J 8 bases, leaving 13 bases between the germline ends. The DNA of the CDR3 is TGTGCCAGCAGTGATGAGAGGGCCCGCGGCTACACCTTC. This encodes CASSDERARGYTF.

The rearrangement links TRBV4-3 to TRBJ2-5; tentative D call: TRBD1 (5 bases). The germline gives CDR1 LGHNA, CDR2 YSLEER. The CDR3 covers 15 residues. V lost 0 bases to trimming and J lost 5 bases, with 13 bases between them. DNA of the CDR3: TGCGCCAGCAGCCAAGATCTAAGGGGTCCTGAGACCCAGTACTTC. This gives the protein CASSQDLRGPETQYF.

The CDR3 sequence: CATHQVSSYEQYF. CDR3 nucleotides: TGTGCCACCCATCAGGTCAGCTCCTACGAGCAGTACTTC. This chain uses TRBV28 with TRBJ2-7; no firm D call. Germline V gene sequence: CDR1 MDHEN, CDR2 SYDVKM. V lost 10 bases to trimming and J lost 0 bases, with 13 bases between them. This CDR3 region has 13 residues.

J is TRBJ2-4 and V is TRBV7-8; TRBD1 agrees at 7 bases. The germline gives CDR1 SGHVS, CDR2 FQNEAQ. After removal of 2 bases from V and 0 bases from J, the junction contained 7 bases not matched to a gene. CDR3 length: 17 amino acids. The CDR3 nucleotides are TGTGCCAGCAGCTTACGGGGACAGAACCAAGCCAAAAACATTCAGTACTTC. Its protein is CASSLRGQNQAKNIQYF.

This clone was counted between two and nine times. The genes are TRBV19 and TRBJ1-6; D may be TRBD1 (6 bases). This CDR3 has 14 residues. Germline V gives CDR1 LNHDA, CDR2 SQIVND (reference sequence). Trimming took off 2 bases at V and 7 bases at J, with 9 bases between the two ends. CDR3 region: CASSISQGNSPLHF. The CDR3, as DNA: TGTGCCAGTAGTATAAGTCAGGGGAATTCACCCCTCCACTTT.

This chain connects TRBV6-1 to TRBJ1-6, with D possibly being TRBD1 (6 bases). Trimming shortened V by 3 bases and J by 7 bases, and 13 bases separated the two germline ends. Germline V CDR1 and CDR2: MNHNS, SASEGT. This CDR3 region has 15 residues. CDR3 coding DNA: TGTGCCAGCAGTGATCCCGGGACACCAAATTCACCCCTCCACTTT. Its protein product is CASSDPGTPNSPLHF.

This chain joins TRBV7-8 and TRBJ2-5; D is perhaps TRBD2 (6 bases). V was clipped by 5 bases and J by 4 bases, with 11 bases between them. The germline gives CDR1 SGHVS, CDR2 FQNEAQ. This CDR3 has 13 amino acids. In DNA form, the CDR3 reads TGTGCCAGCAGCCCGGGAGTCCGAGAGACCCAGTACTTC. Its translation is CASSPGVRETQYF.

The chain is built from TRBV7-2 and TRBJ2-1, with TRBD1 matching 7 bases. Trimming at V came to 6 bases and at J to 5 bases, leaving 4 bases not matched to a gene. Germline assignment: CDR1 SGHTA and CDR2 FQGNSA. The CDR3 consists of 13 residues. The CDR3 loop reads CASSIDRDNEQFF. As DNA, the CDR3 is TGTGCCAGCAGTATCGACAGGGACAATGAGCAGTTCTTC.

The genes are TRBV2 and TRBJ2-7, with D maybe TRBD2 (6 bases). CDR3 size: 13 residues. CDR1 is SNHLY and CDR2 is FYNNEI in the germline V gene. V lost 9 bases, J lost 6 bases, and 18 bases lay in between. The chain's CDR3 is CARAVGSGGEQYF. Written as DNA, the CDR3 is TGTGCCAGGGCAGTGGGGTCCGGGGGCGAGCAGTACTTC.

The V and J genes are TRBV19 and TRBJ2-7; 7 positions match TRBD1. The CDR3 is 15 residues long. CDR1 LNHDA and CDR2 SQIVND come from the germline V gene (reference sequence). After removal of 1 base from V and 2 bases from J, the junction contained 5 bases not matched to a gene. The CDR3 loop is CASSIGPGGAYEQYF. The DNA of the CDR3 is TGTGCCAGTAGTATAGGGCCAGGGGGTGCCTACGAGCAGTACTTC.

This sequence joins TRBV7-9 and TRBJ1-1, with a weak D call TRBD1 (6 bases). V lost 1 base to trimming and J lost 0 bases, with 18 bases between them. Germline CDR1 SEHNR, CDR2 FQNEAQ (reference sequence). The CDR3 contains 18 residues. Here the CDR3 DNA reads TGTGCCAGCAGCTTAGGACAGGTGGGGGCGGCGATGAACACTGAAGCTTTCTTT. Amino acid sequence: CASSLGQVGAAMNTEAFF.

V gene TRBV6-6 combines with J gene TRBJ2-5; 7 bases match TRBD1. CDR3 size: 15 residues. Germline V CDR1 and CDR2: MNHNY, SVGAGI (reference sequence). V was pared by 6 bases and J by 2 bases, with 9 bases of the junction left unmatched. The CDR3 region is CASSHWTGEQETQYF. CDR3 sequence (DNA): TGTGCCAGCAGCCACTGGACAGGAGAACAAGAGACCCAGTACTTC.

V and J are TRBV27 and TRBJ2-7; 12 bases agree with TRBD2. In germline, CDR1 is MNHEY, CDR2 SMNVEV (reference sequence). This CDR3 spans 15 amino acids. J gave up 3 bases and V 6 bases, and 6 bases lay outside the gene matches. The CDR3 nucleotides are TGTGCCAGCAGGAACGGACTAGCGGGGAGCTACGAGCAGTACTTC. This gives the protein CASRNGLAGSYEQYF.

V and J are TRBV6-6 and TRBJ2-5, with 9 bases matching TRBD1. Germline CDR1 and CDR2: MNHNY and SVGAGI (reference sequence). The CDR3 totals 14 residues. The ends lost 6 bases at V and 1 base at J; junction bases unmatched: 3. The CDR3 nucleotides are TGTGCCAGCAGGGAACAGGGGGCCCAAGAGACCCAGTACTTC. This encodes CASREQGAQETQYF.

In its sample, this clone was seen once. The chain recombines TRBV3-1 (or the pseudogene TRBV3-2) with TRBJ2-2; D is ambiguous. The V end was cut by 2 bases, the J end by 4 bases, with 5 bases between. Germline CDR1 is LGHDT and CDR2 is YNNKEL (reference sequence). This CDR3 has 13 amino acids. In nucleotides, the CDR3 is TGTGCCAGCAGCCAATTGGCCACCGGGGAGCTGTTTTTT. Translation gives CASSQLATGELFF.

The rearrangement joins TRBV30 to TRBJ1-6; TRBD1 might be the D (6 bases). Looked up from germline, CDR1 is GTSNPN and CDR2 is SVGIG (reference sequence). The length of the CDR3 is 16 residues. V was clipped by 2 bases and J by 6 bases, with 17 bases between them. The CDR3 region has the DNA TGTGCCTGGAGTAGCCCGGGGGGCGAGCTTAATTCACCCCTCCACTTT. Protein product: CAWSSPGGELNSPLHF.

This chain uses TRBV7-9 with TRBJ2-3; 9 bases line up with TRBD2. Germline-derived CDR1 and CDR2 are SEHNR and FQNEAQ (reference sequence). The CDR3 runs 15 residues. Trimming at V came to 1 base and at J to 3 bases, leaving 2 bases not matched to a gene. For the CDR3, the DNA is TGTGCCAGCAGCTTAGGGACTAGCGATACAGATACGCAGTATTTT. It translates to CASSLGTSDTDTQYF.